This T cell receptor beta chain came from a study of cytomegalovirus exposure and HLA in healthy donors. Study findings and constraints: HLA alleles were associated with around 17,000 TCR beta sequences in a later analysis at 0.05 false discovery rate. According to an earlier analysis, most TCR beta V segments yielded productive rearrangements about 90% or about 30% of the time.

Remarks on this clone: Its antigen remains unknown.

These donors counted as nominally healthy when sampled, but unrecorded immune exposures were likely. Trimming removed 2 bases at V and 8 bases at J, with 18 bases between. The CDR3 length is 15 residues. The germline gives CDR1 MGHRA, CDR2 YSYEKL. PCR used 60 Vbeta primers and 13 Jbeta primers. Here immunoSEQ multiplex PCR was the method, and the copy in TCRdb shows in-frame clones only, minus some. The sample comprises some 160,000 clones, approximately 80% of which are singletons, and approximately 1.5% rests with the top ten. V and J are TRBV4-1 and TRBJ1-2; D is unclear. Sequenced sample: PBMCs. The sequence was collected from a male donor in good health and CMV-seronegative. CDR3 region: CASSQRTLTPGGYTF. Here the CDR3 DNA reads TGCGCCAGCAGCCAACGTACACTCACGCCGGGAGGCTACACCTTC.